This T cell receptor (beta chain) was recovered during a study of technical replicates of blood from several donors. Using immunoSEQ multiplex PCR, the repertoire was profiled, and TCRdb retains in-frame clones only, with some absent. The sample consists of 65,000 to 85,000 clones, 94% of them appearing once. Sequencing was carried out using T cells isolated from PBMCs. This receptor was identified in a human donor in good health.

CDR3 in amino acids: CSVPWWRGNEQFF. CDR3 DNA: TGCAGCGTCCCCTGGTGGCGGGGCAATGAGCAGTTCTTC. V and J are TRBV29-1 and TRBJ2-1; a weak D match, TRBD2 (6 bases). This CDR3 is built from 13 residues. The V end was cut by 6 bases, the J end by 6 bases, with 15 bases between. Germline CDR1 reads SQVTM; CDR2 reads ANQGSEA.